These T cell receptor beta chains were read from a single sample in a study of identical twins. TCRdb re-called the 5' RACE reads with MiXCR, one entry per CDR3 protein. The top ten clones hold less than 15% of a sample with hundreds of thousands of distinct CDR3 sequences, 18% of them seen once. This same sample was also taken into another study, of T cells expressing NK-cell markers.

The sample comprised PBMCs. Source of these receptors: a woman aged 18-29 years in good health. The CDR3 runs from the conserved cysteine through the conserved F or W. A D gene is named only where the DNA matches it firmly. Not all rows give a size; the values are once, few, many and, for expanded clones, a class.

TRBV18	TRBJ2-7	TRBD2	-	TGTGCCAGCTCACCACTAAGCGGGAGTGGGTCTTCCTACGAGCAGTACTTC	CASSPLSGSGSSYEQYF
TRBV6-2/TRBV6-3	TRBJ2-3	TRBD2	-	TGTGCCAGCATCAGAAGGTGGCGGCCCACTTGGGACGGGGGGGGTCCAGATACGCAGTATTTT	CASIRRWRPTWDGGGPDTQYF
TRBV6-1	TRBJ2-6	-	few	TGTGCCAGTACCTGGGAGGCCGGGGCCAACGTCCTGACTTTC	CASTWEAGANVLTF
TRBV20-1	TRBJ2-2	-	-	TGCAGTGCTTCTGGGACGGAGAACACCGGGGAGCTGTTTTTT	CSASGTENTGELFF
TRBV20-1	TRBJ2-5	TRBD2	-	TGCAGTGCCGTTAGCGGGAGGCTTGGAGAGACCCAGTACTTC	CSAVSGRLGETQYF
TRBV4-3	TRBJ2-1	-	few	TGCGCCAGCAGCCAACATTACGAAACCCGCAATGAGCAGTTCTTC	CASSQHYETRNEQFF
TRBV20-1	TRBJ1-1	-	-	TGCAGTGCTAGACGTTCCAAGGGATACACTGAAGCTTTCTTT	CSARRSKGYTEAFF
TRBV7-8	TRBJ2-7	-	-	TGTGCCAGCAGCGGGGAGAGGGTCCCCTACGAGCAGTACTTC	CASSGERVPYEQYF
TRBV27	TRBJ1-5	-	-	TGTGCCAGCAGTTTTGGGTGGGGGTTGAATCAGCCCCAGCATTTT	CASSFGWGLNQPQHF
TRBV20-1	TRBJ2-1	TRBD2	few	TGCAGTGCTTCCCCGAGCGGGGGGTACAATGAGCAGTTCTTC	CSASPSGGYNEQFF
TRBV5-8	TRBJ1-1	-	few	TGTGCCAGCAGCGCTCGGACAATTTCTGTCACTGAAGCTTTCTTT	CASSARTISVTEAFF
TRBV28	TRBJ1-1	-	-	TGTGCCAGCAGCTGGTCAGGGCGGACGAACACTGAAGCTTTCTTT	CASSWSGRTNTEAFF
TRBV6-2/TRBV6-3	TRBJ2-1	TRBD1	-	TGTGCCAGCACACAGGGGGGTTGGAATGAGCAGTTCTTC	CASTQGGWNEQFF
TRBV25-1	TRBJ1-2	-	few	TGTGCCAGCAGTCCGCGCGGGGAGGCTGGCTACACCTTC	CASSPRGEAGYTF
TRBV5-1	TRBJ2-1	-	-	TGCGCCAGCAGCTTGCAATCGGTCTCTTACAATGAGCAGTTCTTC	CASSLQSVSYNEQFF
TRBV20-1	TRBJ1-2	TRBD1	many	TGCAGTGCTAGAGATCCAGGGGGGTATGGCTACACCTTC	CSARDPGGYGYTF
TRBV5-1	TRBJ1-6	-	-	TGCGCCAGCAGCTTGGAGACCCGCGCAGGCTCACCCCTCCACTTT	CASSLETRAGSPLHF
TRBV6-5	TRBJ2-7	TRBD1	-	TGTGCCAGCAGTTATAAGGGACAGGGCCACGAGCAGTACTTC	CASSYKGQGHEQYF
TRBV12-3/TRBV12-4	TRBJ1-1	-	few	TGTGCCAGCAGGCCCGGGACGGCGAACACTGAAGCTTTCTTT	CASRPGTANTEAFF
TRBV9	TRBJ1-3	-	-	TGTGCCAGCAGCGTTGCCGGGGGAAACACCATATATTTT	CASSVAGGNTIYF
TRBV6-1	TRBJ2-7	TRBD2	-	TGTGCCAGCAGTCGAACGGGGGGAAATAGGGGCGACGAGCAGTACTTC	CASSRTGGNRGDEQYF
TRBV11-2	TRBJ2-2	TRBD2	-	TGTGCCAGCAGACTCACTAGCGGGAGGGAAACCGGGGAGCTGTTTTTT	CASRLTSGRETGELFF
TRBV11-2	TRBJ1-1	-	few	TGTGCCAGCAGCTCGCCCGCAGCCCGTGAAGCTTTCTTT	CASSSPAAREAFF
TRBV15	TRBJ2-1	TRBD2	few	TGTGCCACCAGCAGATCCGTTTCGGGGGGGCCCTACAATGAGCAGTTCTTC	CATSRSVSGGPYNEQFF
TRBV12-5	TRBJ2-7	-	few	TGTGCTAGTGGTTTGGGCTCAACCGGGAGTGACCGCATCGAGCAGTACTTC	CASGLGSTGSDRIEQYF
TRBV5-5	TRBJ2-1	-	-	TGTGCCAGCAGCGGGGGCCTAGCGAGCTCCTACAATGAGCAGTTCTTC	CASSGGLASSYNEQFF
TRBV7-6	TRBJ2-5	TRBD2	-	TGTGCCAGCAGCGACCCCCTCGGACTAGCAGACCTCCAAGAGACCCAGTACTTC	CASSDPLGLADLQETQYF
TRBV12-3/TRBV12-4	TRBJ2-5	TRBD2	-	TGTGCCAGCAGTGCACTAGCGGGGGTCCCAGAGACCCAGTACTTC	CASSALAGVPETQYF
TRBV18	TRBJ2-1	TRBD2	-	TGTGCCAGCTCACTTTACTCTAGCGGGAGCTCCTACAATGAGCAGTTCTTC	CASSLYSSGSSYNEQFF
TRBV7-2	TRBJ2-1	TRBD1	few	TGTGCCAGCAGACAAGGGGGCGCGGATCGATATGAGCAGTTCTTC	CASRQGGADRYEQFF
TRBV19	TRBJ2-1	TRBD2	few	TGTGCCAGTACCCCAAATAGCGGGCCAAACAATGAGCAGTTCTTC	CASTPNSGPNNEQFF
TRBV10-1	TRBJ2-5	-	many	TGCGCCAGCAGTGAGTCGGGGACGGCCCAAGAGACCCAGTACTTC	CASSESGTAQETQYF
TRBV29-1	TRBJ2-1	-	-	TGCAGCGTTTTAGGAGGGTATGTGCCTTTTGGGAACCTACTTGAGCAGTTCTTC	CSVLGGYVPFGNLLEQFF
TRBV20-1	TRBJ1-1	-	-	TGCAGTGCTATGTTGTTGCGCGCTGAAGCTTTCTTT	CSAMLLRAEAFF
TRBV7-9	TRBJ2-2	TRBD1	-	TGTGCCAGCAGCCCTGACAGGGCTCCCGGGGAGCTGTTTTTT	CASSPDRAPGELFF
TRBV11-2	TRBJ2-5	TRBD2	few	TGTGCCAGCAGCATCCCCCCCAGCGGGAGAAGTGGACGCGAGACCCAGTACTTC	CASSIPPSGRSGRETQYF
TRBV20-1	TRBJ2-5	TRBD2	-	TGCAGTGCGGGAGGGGTTGGCGAGACCCAGTACTTC	CSAGGVGETQYF
TRBV7-2	TRBJ1-5	-	-	TGTGCCAGCAGCTTAGCAGGAGTCTATCAGCCCCAGCATTTT	CASSLAGVYQPQHF
TRBV20-1	TRBJ1-1	-	few	TGCAGTGCACCTATTTTCGGGGGAAGCACTGAAGCTTTCTTT	CSAPIFGGSTEAFF
TRBV20-1	TRBJ2-2	TRBD2	-	TGCAGTGCAACTAGCGGGAGAACCGGGGAGCTGTTTTTT	CSATSGRTGELFF
TRBV6-5	TRBJ2-3	TRBD1	few	TGTGCCAGCAGTTCTAGACAGGGGGCAACAGATACGCAGTATTTT	CASSSRQGATDTQYF
TRBV7-3	TRBJ2-2	-	few	TGTGCCAGCAGCCCCCCAGGGGAGGCGGGCACCGGGGAGCTGTTTTTT	CASSPPGEAGTGELFF
TRBV5-1	TRBJ1-2	-	few	TGCGCCAGCAGCTTGGACCGCAGGGCCTACTATGGCTACACCTTC	CASSLDRRAYYGYTF
TRBV20-1	TRBJ1-5	-	-	TGCAGTGCTAGTATCGTCCGGTGGGATAGCAATCAGCCCCAGCATTTT	CSASIVRWDSNQPQHF
TRBV6-5	TRBJ2-7	-	-	TGTGCCAGCAGTTATTCCAGGGTTACCTACGAGCAGTACTTC	CASSYSRVTYEQYF
TRBV2	TRBJ2-7	-	-	TGTGCCAGCAGACCTCCCTGGGGGTCCTACGAGCAGTACTTC	CASRPPWGSYEQYF
TRBV7-2	TRBJ2-3	TRBD2	few	TGTGCCAGCAGCTTAGCTGGGGGAGGGCCGGCAGATACGCAGTATTTT	CASSLAGGGPADTQYF
TRBV10-2	TRBJ2-7	TRBD2	-	TGCGCCAGCAGTTTGACTAGCGGCTACTCCTACGAGCAGTACTTC	CASSLTSGYSYEQYF
TRBV20-1	TRBJ2-3	TRBD2	-	TGCAGTGCCCTACGGACTAGCGGGAGCTCGGAGACAGATACGCAGTATTTT	CSALRTSGSSETDTQYF
TRBV12-3/TRBV12-4	TRBJ1-6	-	few	TGTGCCAGCAGTTTAGACAGCTCCTATAATTCACCCCTCCACTTT	CASSLDSSYNSPLHF
TRBV7-2	TRBJ2-1	-	-	TGTGCCAGCAGCTTTATTTCCGGTGAGCAGTTCTTC	CASSFISGEQFF
TRBV9	TRBJ2-3	-	-	TGTGCCAGCAGCGTAGTTAACCGACACACAGATACGCAGTATTTT	CASSVVNRHTDTQYF
TRBV11-2	TRBJ2-1	-	-	TGTGCCAGCAGACATTCCAGGAATGAGCAGTTCTTC	CASRHSRNEQFF
TRBV3-1	TRBJ2-1	-	few	TGTGCCAGCAGCCTCATAACTGAAAATGAGCAGTTCTTC	CASSLITENEQFF
TRBV9	TRBJ2-5	-	few	TGTGCCAGCGGAGGGGATCCTAGGGAGACCCAGTACTTC	CASGGDPRETQYF
TRBV4-2	TRBJ2-1	TRBD2	few	TGTGCCAGCAGCCAACCGGGACTAGCGGGGGGTAGCTCCTACAATGAGCAGTTCTTC	CASSQPGLAGGSSYNEQFF
TRBV6-1	TRBJ2-2	-	-	TGTGCCAGCAGAGACTTAGGGGTCTCGGGGGAGCTGTTTTTT	CASRDLGVSGELFF
TRBV7-2	TRBJ2-5	-	-	TGTGCCAGCAGCTCCCAGACAGCACATCAAGAGACCCAGTACTTC	CASSSQTAHQETQYF